The sample holds a few counts of the clone carrying this T cell receptor (beta chain). Its antigen is not known. Per germline, CDR1 SGHVS and CDR2 FNYEAQ. The junction had 3 bases not matched to a gene; V was cut back by 4 bases and J by 0 bases. The CDR3 length is 14 residues. MiXCR was run by TCRdb on the 5' RACE reads, yielding one entry per CDR3 protein. The table shows under 700,000 distinct CDR3 sequences, with roughly 20% occurring only once. The data stem from a study of T-cell memory formation after mild COVID-19. Study conclusions and caveats: Clones that contracted from day 15 to 85 were balanced CD4/CD8, while later expanders leaned CD4+.

The gene calls are TRBV7-6 and TRBJ2-7; TRBD1 aligns across 7 bases. The TCR was taken from an adult woman who had mild COVID-19 (a few samples of this study predate the infection). Cell type and time point are not known. The source material was PBMCs or a T cell subset sorted from them (not recorded which). CDR3 residues: CASSWDSYSYEQYF. The CDR3 nucleotides read TGTGCCAGCAGCTGGGACAGCTACTCCTACGAGCAGTACTTC.